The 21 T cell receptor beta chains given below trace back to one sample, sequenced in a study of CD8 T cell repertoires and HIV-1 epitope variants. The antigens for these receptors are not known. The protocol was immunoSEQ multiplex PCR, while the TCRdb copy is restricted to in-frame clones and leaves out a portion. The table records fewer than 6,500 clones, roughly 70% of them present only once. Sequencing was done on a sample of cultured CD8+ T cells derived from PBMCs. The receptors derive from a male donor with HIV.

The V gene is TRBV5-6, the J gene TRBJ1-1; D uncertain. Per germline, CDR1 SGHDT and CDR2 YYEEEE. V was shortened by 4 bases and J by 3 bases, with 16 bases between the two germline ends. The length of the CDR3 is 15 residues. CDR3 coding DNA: TGTGCCAGCAGCCGCGATATCCCTGGCGACACTGAAGCTTTCTTT. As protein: CASSRDIPGDTEAFF.

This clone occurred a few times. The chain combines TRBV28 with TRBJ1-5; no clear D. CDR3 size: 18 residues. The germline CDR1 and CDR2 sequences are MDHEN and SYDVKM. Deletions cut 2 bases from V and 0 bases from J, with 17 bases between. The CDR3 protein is CASSLRRERRYSNQPQHF. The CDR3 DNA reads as TGTGCCAGCAGTTTAAGGAGAGAACGGAGGTATAGCAATCAGCCCCAGCATTTT.

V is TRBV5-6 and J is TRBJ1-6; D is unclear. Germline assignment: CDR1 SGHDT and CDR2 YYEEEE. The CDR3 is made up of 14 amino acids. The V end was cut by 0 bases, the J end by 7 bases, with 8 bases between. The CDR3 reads CASSLGGENSPLHF. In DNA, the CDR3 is TGTGCCAGCAGCTTGGGGGGTGAGAATTCACCCCTCCACTTT.

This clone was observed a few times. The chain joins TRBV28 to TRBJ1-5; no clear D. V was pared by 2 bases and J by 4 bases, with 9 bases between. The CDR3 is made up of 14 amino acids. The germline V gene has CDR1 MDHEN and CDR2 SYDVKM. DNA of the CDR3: TGTGCCAGCAGTTTACGTGAGCGTAATCAGCCCCAGCATTTT. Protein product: CASSLRERNQPQHF.

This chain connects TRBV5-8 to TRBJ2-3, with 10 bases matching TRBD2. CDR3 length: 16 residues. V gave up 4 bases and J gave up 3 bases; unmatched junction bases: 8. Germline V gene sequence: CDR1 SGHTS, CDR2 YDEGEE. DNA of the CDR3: TGTGCCAGCAGCCCCACTAGCGGGAAAGATACAGATACGCAGTATTTT. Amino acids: CASSPTSGKDTDTQYF.

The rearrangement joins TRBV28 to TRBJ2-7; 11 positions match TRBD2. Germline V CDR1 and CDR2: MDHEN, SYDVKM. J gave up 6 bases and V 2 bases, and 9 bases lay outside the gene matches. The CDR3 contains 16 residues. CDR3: CASSLPISGRAAEQYF. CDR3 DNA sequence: TGTGCCAGCAGTTTACCAATTAGCGGGAGGGCCGCCGAGCAGTACTTC.

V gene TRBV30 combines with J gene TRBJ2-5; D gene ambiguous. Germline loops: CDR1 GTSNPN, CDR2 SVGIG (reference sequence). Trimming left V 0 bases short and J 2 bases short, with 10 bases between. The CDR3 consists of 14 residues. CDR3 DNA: TGTGCCTGGAGTGTAGTCGAATTACAAGAGACCCAGTACTTC. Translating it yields CAWSVVELQETQYF.

CDR3 loop: CASSEAVLETNYGYTF. The CDR3 region has the DNA TGTGCCAGCAGTGAAGCGGTCCTTGAGACAAATTATGGCTACACCTTC. This chain uses TRBV6-1 with TRBJ1-2; D gene uncertain. Trimming pared 0 bases from V and 5 bases from J, leaving 16 bases between. The V gene's germline CDR1 is MNHNS and CDR2 SASEGT. The CDR3 extends over 16 amino acids.

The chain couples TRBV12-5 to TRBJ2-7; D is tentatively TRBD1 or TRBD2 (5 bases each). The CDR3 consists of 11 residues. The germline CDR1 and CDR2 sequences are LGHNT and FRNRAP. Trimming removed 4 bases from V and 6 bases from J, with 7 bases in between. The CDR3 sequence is CASGSGGEQYF. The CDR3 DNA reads TGTGCTAGTGGTTCTGGGGGCGAGCAGTACTTC.

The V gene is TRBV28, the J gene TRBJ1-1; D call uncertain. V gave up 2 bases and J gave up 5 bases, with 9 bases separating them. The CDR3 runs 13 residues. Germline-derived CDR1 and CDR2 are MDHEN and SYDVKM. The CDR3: CASSLDRRTEAFF. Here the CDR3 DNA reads TGTGCCAGCAGTTTAGACCGGAGGACTGAAGCTTTCTTT.

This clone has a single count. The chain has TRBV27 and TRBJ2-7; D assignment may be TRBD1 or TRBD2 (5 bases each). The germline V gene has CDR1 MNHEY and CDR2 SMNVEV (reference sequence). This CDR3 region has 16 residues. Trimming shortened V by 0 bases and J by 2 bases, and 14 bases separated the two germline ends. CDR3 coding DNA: TGTGCCAGCAGTTTATCGATGGGGGAGTTAACCTACGAGCAGTACTTC. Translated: CASSLSMGELTYEQYF.

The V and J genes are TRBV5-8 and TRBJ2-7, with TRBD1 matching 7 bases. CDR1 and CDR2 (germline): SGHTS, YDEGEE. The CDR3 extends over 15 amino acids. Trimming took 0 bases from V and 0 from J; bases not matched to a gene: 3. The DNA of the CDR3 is TGTGCCAGCAGCTTGGGGGACAGTGACTCCTACGAGCAGTACTTC. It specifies CASSLGDSDSYEQYF.

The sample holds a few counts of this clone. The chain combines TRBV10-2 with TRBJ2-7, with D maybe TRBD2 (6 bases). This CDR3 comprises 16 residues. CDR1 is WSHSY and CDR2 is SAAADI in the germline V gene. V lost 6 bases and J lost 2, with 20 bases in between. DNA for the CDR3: TGCGCCAGCAGGGGGGGATGGGGCAAGGGTACCTACGAGCAGTACTTC. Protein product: CASRGGWGKGTYEQYF.

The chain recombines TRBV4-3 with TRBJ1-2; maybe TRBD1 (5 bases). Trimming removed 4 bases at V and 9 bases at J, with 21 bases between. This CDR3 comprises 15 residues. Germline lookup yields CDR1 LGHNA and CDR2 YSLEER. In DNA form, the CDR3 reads TGCGCCAGCAGCCGACTACCGGCCCAGGGACTAAGCTACACCTTC. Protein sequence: CASSRLPAQGLSYTF.

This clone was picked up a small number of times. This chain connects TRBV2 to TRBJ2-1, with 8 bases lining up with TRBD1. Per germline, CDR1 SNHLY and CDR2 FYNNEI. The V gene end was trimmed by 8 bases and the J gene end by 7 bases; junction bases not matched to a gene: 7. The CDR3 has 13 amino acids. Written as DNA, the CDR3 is TGTGCCAGCGGGCAGGGGGCGCATAATGAGCAGTTCTTC. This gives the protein CASGQGAHNEQFF.

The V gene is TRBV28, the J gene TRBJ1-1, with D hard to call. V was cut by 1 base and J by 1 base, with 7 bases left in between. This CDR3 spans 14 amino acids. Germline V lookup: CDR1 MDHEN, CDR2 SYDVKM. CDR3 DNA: TGTGCCAGCAGTTTATTGGTCACGAACACTGAAGCTTTCTTT. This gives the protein CASSLLVTNTEAFF.

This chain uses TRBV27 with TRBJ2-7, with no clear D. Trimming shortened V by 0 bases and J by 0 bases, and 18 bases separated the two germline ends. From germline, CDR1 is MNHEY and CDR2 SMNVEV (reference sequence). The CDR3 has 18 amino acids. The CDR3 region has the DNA TGTGCCAGCAGTTTATCGGCAGCTTACGGCGTTCACTCCTACGAGCAGTACTTC. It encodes CASSLSAAYGVHSYEQYF.

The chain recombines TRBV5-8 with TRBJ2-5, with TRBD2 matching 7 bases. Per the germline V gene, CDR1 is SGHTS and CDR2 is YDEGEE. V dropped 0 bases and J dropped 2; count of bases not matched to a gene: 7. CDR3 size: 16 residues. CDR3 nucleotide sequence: TGTGCCAGCAGCTTGGGAATTGCGGGAGATCAAGAGACCCAGTACTTC. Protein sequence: CASSLGIAGDQETQYF.

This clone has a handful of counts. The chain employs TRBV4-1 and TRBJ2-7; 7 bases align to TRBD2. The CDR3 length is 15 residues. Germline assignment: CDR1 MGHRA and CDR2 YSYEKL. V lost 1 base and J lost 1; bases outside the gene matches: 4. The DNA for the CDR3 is TGCGCCAGCAGCCAAGGAGCGGGGAGTTCCTACGAGCAGTACTTC. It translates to CASSQGAGSSYEQYF.

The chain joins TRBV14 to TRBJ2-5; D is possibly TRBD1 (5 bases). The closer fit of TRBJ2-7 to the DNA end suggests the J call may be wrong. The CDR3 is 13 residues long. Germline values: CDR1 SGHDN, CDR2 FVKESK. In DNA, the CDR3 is TGTGCCAGCAGCCATTACCAGGGCTACGAGCAGTACTTC. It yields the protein CASSHYQGYEQYF.

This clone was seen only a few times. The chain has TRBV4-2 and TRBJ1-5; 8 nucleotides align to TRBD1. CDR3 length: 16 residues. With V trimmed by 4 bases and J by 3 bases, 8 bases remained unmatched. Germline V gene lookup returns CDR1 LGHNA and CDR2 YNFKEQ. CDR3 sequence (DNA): TGTGCCAGCAGCCGCCTACAGGGGGATCTCAATCAGCCCCAGCATTTT. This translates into CASSRLQGDLNQPQHF.